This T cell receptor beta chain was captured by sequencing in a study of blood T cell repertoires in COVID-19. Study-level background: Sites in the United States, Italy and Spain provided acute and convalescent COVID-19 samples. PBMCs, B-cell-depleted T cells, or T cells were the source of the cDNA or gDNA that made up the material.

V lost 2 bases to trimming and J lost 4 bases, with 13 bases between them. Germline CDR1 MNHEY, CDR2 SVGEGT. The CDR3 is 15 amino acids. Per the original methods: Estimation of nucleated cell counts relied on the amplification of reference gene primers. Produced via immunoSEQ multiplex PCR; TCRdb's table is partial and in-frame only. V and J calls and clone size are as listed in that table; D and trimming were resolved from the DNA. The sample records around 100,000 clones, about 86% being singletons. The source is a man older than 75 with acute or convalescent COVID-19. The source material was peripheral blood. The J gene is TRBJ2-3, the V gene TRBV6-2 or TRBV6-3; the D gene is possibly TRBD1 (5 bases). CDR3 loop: CASSYGQGWADTQYF. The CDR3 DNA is TGTGCCAGCAGTTACGGGCAGGGATGGGCAGATACGCAGTATTTT.